What follows is one TCR beta chain and its context. Its antigen is undetermined. The sample belongs to a study of shared clonotypes between healthy human individuals. On the study more broadly: The composition of the donors was a couple of women and three men aged 18 to 49.

Study-wide results and limits: Estimated clonotype richness was generally higher in naive than memory subsets.

Trimming took off 2 bases at V and 5 bases at J, with 18 bases between the two ends. Germline values: CDR1 GTSNPN, CDR2 SVGIG (reference sequence). CDR3 size: 15 residues. Several immunoSEQ plates held equal portions of the genomic DNA taken from each subset. TCRdb's copy holds only in-frame clones and misses some; the assay was immunoSEQ multiplex PCR. This table has about 990,000 clones, approximately 80% appearing once. In the CD4+ fraction, cells were divided into CD45RA+ naive and CD45RA-negative memory subsets. The chain links TRBV30 to TRBJ1-1; maybe TRBD1 (6 bases). Sequencing input: memory CD4+ T cells from PBMCs. The subset denotes: CD45RA-negative fraction. The clonotype comes from a young man in good health. Some clones in this sample may be carry-over from other donors' samples. The chain's CDR3 is CAWSMLGGLGTEAFF. CDR3 nucleotides: TGTGCCTGGAGTATGCTAGGGGGGCTCGGAACTGAAGCTTTCTTT.